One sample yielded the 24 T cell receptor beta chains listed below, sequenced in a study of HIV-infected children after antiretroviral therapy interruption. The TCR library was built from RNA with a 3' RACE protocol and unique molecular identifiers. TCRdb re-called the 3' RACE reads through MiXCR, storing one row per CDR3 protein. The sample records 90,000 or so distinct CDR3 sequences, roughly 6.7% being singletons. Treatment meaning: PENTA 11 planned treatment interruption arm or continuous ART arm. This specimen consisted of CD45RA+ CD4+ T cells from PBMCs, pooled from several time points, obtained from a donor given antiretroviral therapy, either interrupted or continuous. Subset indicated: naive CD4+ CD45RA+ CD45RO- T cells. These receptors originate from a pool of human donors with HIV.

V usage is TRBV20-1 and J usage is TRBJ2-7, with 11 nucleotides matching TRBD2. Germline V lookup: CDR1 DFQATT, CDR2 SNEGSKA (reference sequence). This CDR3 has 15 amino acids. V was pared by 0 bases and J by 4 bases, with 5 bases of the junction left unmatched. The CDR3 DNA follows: TGCAGTGCTAGAGACGCCCTAGCGGGAGGATACGAGCAGTACTTC. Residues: CSARDALAGGYEQYF.

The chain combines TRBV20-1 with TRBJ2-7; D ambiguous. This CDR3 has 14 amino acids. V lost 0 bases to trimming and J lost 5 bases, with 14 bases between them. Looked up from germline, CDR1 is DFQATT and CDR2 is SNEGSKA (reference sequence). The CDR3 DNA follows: TGCAGTGCTAGAGATCGCAGGAGTTGGCACGAGCAGTACTTC. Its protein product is CSARDRRSWHEQYF.

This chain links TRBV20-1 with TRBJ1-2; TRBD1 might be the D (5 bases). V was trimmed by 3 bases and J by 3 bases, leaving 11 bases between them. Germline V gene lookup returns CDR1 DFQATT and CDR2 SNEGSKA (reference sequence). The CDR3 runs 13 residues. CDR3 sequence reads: CSARDTWDYGYTF. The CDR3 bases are TGCAGTGCTAGGGACACCTGGGACTATGGCTACACCTTC.

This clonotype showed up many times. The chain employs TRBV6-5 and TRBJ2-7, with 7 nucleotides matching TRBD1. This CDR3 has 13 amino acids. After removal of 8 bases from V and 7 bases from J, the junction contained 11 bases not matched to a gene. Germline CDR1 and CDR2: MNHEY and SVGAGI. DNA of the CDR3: TGTGCCAGCGGTCAGACAGGGAATTGGGAGCAGTACTTC. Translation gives CASGQTGNWEQYF.

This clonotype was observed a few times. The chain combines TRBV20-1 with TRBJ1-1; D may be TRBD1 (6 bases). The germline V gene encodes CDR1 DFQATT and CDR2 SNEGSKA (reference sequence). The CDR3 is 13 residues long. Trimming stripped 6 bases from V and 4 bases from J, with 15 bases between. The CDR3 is CSAGGSRGTEAFF. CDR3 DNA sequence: TGCAGTGCCGGGGGGAGCAGGGGCACTGAAGCTTTCTTT.

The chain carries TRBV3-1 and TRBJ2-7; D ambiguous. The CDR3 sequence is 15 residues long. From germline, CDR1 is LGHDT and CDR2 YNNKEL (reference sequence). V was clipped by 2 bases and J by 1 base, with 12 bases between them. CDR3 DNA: TGTGCCAGCAGCCAAACTATCGGGCAGTCCTACGAGCAGTACTTC. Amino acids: CASSQTIGQSYEQYF.

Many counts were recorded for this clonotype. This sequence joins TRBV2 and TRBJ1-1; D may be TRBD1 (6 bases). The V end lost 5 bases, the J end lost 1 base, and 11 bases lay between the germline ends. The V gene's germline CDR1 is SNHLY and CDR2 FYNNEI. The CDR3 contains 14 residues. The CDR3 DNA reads TGTGCCAGCAGTCGTGGGGGCTCGAACACTGAAGCTTTCTTT. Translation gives CASSRGGSNTEAFF.

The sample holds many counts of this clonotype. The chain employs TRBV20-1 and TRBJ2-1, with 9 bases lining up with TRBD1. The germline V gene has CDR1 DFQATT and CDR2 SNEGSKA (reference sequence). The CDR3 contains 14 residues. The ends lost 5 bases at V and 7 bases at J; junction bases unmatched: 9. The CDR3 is CSAEGTGSTNEQFF. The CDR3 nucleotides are TGCAGTGCTGAAGGGACAGGGTCAACGAATGAGCAGTTCTTC.

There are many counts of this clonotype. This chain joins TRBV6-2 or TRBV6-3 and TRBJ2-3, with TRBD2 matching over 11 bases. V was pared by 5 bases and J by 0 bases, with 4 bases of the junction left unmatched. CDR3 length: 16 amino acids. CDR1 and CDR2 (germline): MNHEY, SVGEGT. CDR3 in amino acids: CASSRLAGYSTDTQYF. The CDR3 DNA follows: TGTGCCAGCAGTCGACTAGCGGGATATAGCACAGATACGCAGTATTTT.

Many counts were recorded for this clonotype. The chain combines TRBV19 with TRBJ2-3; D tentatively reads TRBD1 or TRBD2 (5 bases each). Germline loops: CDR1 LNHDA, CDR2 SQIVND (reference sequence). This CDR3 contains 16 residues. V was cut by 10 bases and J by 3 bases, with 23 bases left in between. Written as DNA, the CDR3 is TGTGCCATTGGAACGTCTAGGGACCGGGGAACAGATACGCAGTATTTT. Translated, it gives CAIGTSRDRGTDTQYF.

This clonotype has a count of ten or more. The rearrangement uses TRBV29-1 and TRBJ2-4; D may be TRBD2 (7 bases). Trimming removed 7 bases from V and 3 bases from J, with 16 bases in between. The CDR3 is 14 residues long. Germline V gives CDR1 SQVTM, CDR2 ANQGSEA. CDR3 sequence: CSAGGRRDKNIQYF. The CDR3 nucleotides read TGCAGCGCCGGGGGGCGACGAGACAAAAACATTCAGTACTTC.

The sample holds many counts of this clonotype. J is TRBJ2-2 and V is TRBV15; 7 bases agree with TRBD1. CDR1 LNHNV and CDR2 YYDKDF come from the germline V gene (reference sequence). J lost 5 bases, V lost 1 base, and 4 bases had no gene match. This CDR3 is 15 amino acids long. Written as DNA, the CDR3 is TGTGCCACCAGCAGAGGGGACAGCTTTACCGGGGAGCTGTTTTTT. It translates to CATSRGDSFTGELFF. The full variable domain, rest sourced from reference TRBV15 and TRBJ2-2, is DAMVIQNPRYQVTQFGKPVTLSCSQTLNHNVMYWYQQKSSQAPKLLFHYYDKDFNNEADTPDNFQSRRPNTSFCFLDIRSPGLGDTAMYLCATSRGDSFTGELFFGEGSRLTVL.

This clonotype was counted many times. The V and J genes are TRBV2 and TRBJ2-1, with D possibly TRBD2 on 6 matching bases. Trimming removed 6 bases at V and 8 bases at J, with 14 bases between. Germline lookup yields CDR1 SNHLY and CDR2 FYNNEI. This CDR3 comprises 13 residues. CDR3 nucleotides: TGTGCCAGCAGCGGGGACGGGGGAGATGAGCAGTTCTTC. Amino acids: CASSGDGGDEQFF.

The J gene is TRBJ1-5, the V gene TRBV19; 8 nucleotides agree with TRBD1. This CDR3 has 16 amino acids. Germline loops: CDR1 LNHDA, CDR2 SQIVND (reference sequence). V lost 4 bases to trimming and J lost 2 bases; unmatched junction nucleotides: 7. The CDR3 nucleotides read TGTGCCAGTAGTACACCAGGGGGCGCGGGCAATCAGCCCCAGCATTTT. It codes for CASSTPGGAGNQPQHF.

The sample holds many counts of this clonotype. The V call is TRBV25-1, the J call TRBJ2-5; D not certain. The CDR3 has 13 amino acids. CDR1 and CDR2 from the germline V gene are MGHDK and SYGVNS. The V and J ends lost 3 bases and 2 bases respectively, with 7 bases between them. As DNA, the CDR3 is TGTGCCAGCAGTGAGGCAGGTCAAGAGACCCAGTACTTC. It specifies CASSEAGQETQYF.

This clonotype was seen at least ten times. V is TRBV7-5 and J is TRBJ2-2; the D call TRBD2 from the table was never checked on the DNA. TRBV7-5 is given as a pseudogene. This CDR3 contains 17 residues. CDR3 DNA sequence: TGTGCCAGTAGCTTAGGTCTGGGCGGGATGGGAGCCGGGGAGCTGTTTTTT. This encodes CASSLGLGGMGAGELFF.

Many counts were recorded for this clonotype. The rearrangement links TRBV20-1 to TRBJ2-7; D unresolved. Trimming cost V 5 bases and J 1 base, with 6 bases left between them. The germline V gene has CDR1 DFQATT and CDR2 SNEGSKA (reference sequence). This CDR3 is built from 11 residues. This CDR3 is CSAGSSYEQYF. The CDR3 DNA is TGCAGTGCTGGTAGTTCCTACGAGCAGTACTTC.

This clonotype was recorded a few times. In DNA form, the CDR3 reads TGTGCCAGCAGGACCCCCGGAGATACGCAGTATTTT. This translates into CASRTPGDTQYF. The chain couples TRBV28 to TRBJ2-3; D unclear. V lost 6 bases and J lost 5, with 9 bases in between. The germline V gene encodes CDR1 MDHEN and CDR2 SYDVKM. The CDR3 runs to 12 residues.

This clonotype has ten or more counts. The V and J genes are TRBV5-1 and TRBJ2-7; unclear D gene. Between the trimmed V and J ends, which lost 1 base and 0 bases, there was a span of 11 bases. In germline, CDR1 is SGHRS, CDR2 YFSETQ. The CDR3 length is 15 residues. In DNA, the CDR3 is TGCGCCAGCAGCTTGTTGAAAACAAGCTCCTACGAGCAGTACTTC. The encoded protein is CASSLLKTSSYEQYF.

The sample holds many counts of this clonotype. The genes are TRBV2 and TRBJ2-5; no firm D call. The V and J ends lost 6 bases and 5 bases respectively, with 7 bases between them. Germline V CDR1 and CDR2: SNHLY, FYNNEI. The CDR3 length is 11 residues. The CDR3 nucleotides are TGTGCCAGCAGAACGAAGGAGACCCAGTACTTC. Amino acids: CASRTKETQYF. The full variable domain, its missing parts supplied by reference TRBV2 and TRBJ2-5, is EPEVTQTPSHQVTQMGQEVILRCVPISNHLYFYWYRQILGQKVEFLVSFYNNEISEKSEIFDDQFSVERPDGSNFTLKIRSTKLEDSAMYFCASRTKETQYFGPGTRLLVL.

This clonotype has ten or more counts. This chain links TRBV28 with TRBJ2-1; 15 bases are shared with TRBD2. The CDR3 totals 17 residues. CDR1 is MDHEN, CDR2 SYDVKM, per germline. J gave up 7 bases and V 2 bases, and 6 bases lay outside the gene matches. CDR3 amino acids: CASSLATGTSGRNEQFF. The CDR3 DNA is TGTGCCAGCAGTTTAGCGACCGGGACTAGCGGGAGGAATGAGCAGTTCTTC.

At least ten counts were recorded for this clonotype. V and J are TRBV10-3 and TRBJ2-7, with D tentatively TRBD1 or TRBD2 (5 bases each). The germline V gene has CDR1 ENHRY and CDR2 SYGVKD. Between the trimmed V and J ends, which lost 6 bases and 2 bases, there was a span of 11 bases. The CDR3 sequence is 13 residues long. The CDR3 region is CAISRDGTYEQYF. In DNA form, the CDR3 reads TGTGCCATCAGCCGGGACGGTACCTACGAGCAGTACTTC.

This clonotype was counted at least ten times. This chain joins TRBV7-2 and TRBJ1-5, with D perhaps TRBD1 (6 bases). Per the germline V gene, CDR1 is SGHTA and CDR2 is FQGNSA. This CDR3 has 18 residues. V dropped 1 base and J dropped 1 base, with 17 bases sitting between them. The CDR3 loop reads CASSLVPGGGASNQPQHF. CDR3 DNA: TGTGCCAGCAGCTTAGTTCCTGGAGGGGGGGCAAGCAATCAGCCCCAGCATTTT.

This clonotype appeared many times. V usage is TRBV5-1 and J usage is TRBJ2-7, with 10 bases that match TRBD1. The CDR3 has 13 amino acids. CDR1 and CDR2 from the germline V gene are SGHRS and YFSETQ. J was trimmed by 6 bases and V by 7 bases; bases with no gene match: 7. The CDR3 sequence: CASRGQGTPEQYF. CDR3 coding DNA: TGCGCCAGCCGGGGACAGGGGACCCCCGAGCAGTACTTC.